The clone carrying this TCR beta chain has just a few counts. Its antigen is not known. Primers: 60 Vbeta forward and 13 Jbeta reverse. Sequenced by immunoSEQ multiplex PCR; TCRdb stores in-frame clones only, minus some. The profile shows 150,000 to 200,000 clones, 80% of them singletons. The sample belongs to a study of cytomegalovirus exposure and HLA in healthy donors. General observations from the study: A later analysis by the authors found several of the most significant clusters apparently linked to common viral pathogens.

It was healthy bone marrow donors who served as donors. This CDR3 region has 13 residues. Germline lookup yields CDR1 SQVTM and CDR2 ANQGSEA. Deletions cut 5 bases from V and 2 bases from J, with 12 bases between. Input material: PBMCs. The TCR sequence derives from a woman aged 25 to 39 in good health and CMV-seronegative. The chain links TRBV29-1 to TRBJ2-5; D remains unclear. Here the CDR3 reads CSVTEPGQETQYF. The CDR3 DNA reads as TGCAGCGTTACAGAACCTGGGCAAGAGACCCAGTACTTC.